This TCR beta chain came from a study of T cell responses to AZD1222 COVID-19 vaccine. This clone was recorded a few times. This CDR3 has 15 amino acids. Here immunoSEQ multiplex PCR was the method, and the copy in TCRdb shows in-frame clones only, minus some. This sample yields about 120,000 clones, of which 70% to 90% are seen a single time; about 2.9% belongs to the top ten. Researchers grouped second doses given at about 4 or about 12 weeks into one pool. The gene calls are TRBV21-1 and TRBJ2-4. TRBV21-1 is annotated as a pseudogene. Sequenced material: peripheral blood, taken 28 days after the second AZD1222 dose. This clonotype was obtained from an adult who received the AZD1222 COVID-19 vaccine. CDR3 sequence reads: CASSRDQPAKNIQYF. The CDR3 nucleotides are TGTGCCAGCAGCCGGGACCAGCCAGCCAAAAACATTCAGTACTTC.